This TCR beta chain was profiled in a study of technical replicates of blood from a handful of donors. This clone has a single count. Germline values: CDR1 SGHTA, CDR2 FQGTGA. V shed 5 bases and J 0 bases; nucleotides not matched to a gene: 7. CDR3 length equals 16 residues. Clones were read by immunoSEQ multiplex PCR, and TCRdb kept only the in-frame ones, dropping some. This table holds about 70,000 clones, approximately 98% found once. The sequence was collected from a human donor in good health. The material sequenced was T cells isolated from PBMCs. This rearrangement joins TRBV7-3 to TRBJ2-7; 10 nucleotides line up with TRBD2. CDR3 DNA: TGTGCCAGCAGCCATTCCGGGACTAGCGCCTCCTACGAGCAGTACTTC. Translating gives CASSHSGTSASYEQYF.